The 4 T cell receptor beta chains below were found in one sample sequenced in a study of blood T cell repertoires in COVID-19. Some clones are missing from TCRdb's copy, which holds only in-frame ones; the method was immunoSEQ multiplex PCR. The table has about 170,000 clones, approximately 86% seen once. Source material: peripheral blood. Source of these receptors: a man aged 70 or older with acute or convalescent COVID-19.

V usage is TRBV6-5 and J usage is TRBJ1-1; 7 positions agree with TRBD1. In germline, CDR1 is MNHEY, CDR2 SVGAGI. This CDR3 has 13 amino acids. Unmatched junction bases numbered 8, after V lost 5 bases and J lost 8 bases. CDR3 in amino acids: CASSPPGGGEAFF. Here the CDR3 DNA reads TGTGCCAGCAGTCCCCCGGGAGGGGGCGAAGCTTTCTTT.

The chain is built from TRBV4-2 and TRBJ2-1; TRBD2 matches at 9 bases. Germline CDR1 and CDR2: LGHNA and YNFKEQ. V was pared by 1 base and J by 7 bases, with 8 bases of the junction left unmatched. The CDR3 has 16 residues. The CDR3 here is CASSQVSGRMKNEQFF. In DNA form, the CDR3 reads TGTGCCAGCAGCCAAGTAAGCGGGAGGATGAAGAATGAGCAGTTCTTC.

The gene calls are TRBV9 and TRBJ1-2, with 8 positions matching TRBD1. After removal of 2 bases from V and 5 bases from J, the junction contained 8 bases not matched to a gene. The CDR3 extends over 15 amino acids. Germline values: CDR1 SGDLS, CDR2 YYNGEE. The CDR3 region is CASSVTGGTDYGYTF. CDR3 sequence (DNA): TGTGCCAGCAGCGTTACAGGGGGAACCGATTATGGCTACACCTTC.

This clone was detected only a few times. Within the sample, other DNA sequences also encode this same CDR3. The chain's CDR3 is CASSYELNQPQHF. The DNA of the CDR3 is TGTGCCAGCAGTTACGAGTTAAATCAGCCCCAGCATTTT. The chain carries TRBV6-5 and TRBJ1-5; no clear D. The CDR3 runs to 13 residues. The V and J ends lost 2 bases and 4 bases respectively, with 6 bases between them. CDR1 MNHEY and CDR2 SVGAGI come from the germline V gene.